This T cell receptor (beta chain) was observed in a study of T cell repertoires in aging, cancer and after chemotherapy. Amplification of TCR beta used genomic DNA extracted from peripheral blood. Multiplex touch-down PCR with TRB-A/B primers amplified rearranged V-D-J TRB sequences. TCRdb redid the calling of the multiplex PCR reads with MiXCR, one entry per CDR3 protein. The sample has some 8,000 distinct CDR3 sequences, 37% seen once. The receptor was derived from a human donor in good health. The sequencing sample was made of blood.

Written as DNA, the CDR3 is TGTGCCAGCCTCGGGGGGAGAGATGAGCAGTTCTTC. The encoded protein is CASLGGRDEQFF. The chain uses TRBV19 and TRBJ2-1; 7 bases agree with TRBD2. With 9 bases clipped from V and 8 bases from J, the junction kept 7 bases outside the gene matches. CDR3 length: 12 residues. Germline-derived CDR1 and CDR2 are LNHDA and SQIVND (reference sequence). Full variable domain (rest looked up from reference TRBV19 and TRBJ2-1): DGGITQSPKYLFRKEGQNVTLSCEQNLNHDAMYWYRQDPGQGLRLIYYSQIVNDFQKGDIAEGYSVSREKKESFPLTVTSAQKNPTAFYLCASLGGRDEQFFGPGTRLTVL.